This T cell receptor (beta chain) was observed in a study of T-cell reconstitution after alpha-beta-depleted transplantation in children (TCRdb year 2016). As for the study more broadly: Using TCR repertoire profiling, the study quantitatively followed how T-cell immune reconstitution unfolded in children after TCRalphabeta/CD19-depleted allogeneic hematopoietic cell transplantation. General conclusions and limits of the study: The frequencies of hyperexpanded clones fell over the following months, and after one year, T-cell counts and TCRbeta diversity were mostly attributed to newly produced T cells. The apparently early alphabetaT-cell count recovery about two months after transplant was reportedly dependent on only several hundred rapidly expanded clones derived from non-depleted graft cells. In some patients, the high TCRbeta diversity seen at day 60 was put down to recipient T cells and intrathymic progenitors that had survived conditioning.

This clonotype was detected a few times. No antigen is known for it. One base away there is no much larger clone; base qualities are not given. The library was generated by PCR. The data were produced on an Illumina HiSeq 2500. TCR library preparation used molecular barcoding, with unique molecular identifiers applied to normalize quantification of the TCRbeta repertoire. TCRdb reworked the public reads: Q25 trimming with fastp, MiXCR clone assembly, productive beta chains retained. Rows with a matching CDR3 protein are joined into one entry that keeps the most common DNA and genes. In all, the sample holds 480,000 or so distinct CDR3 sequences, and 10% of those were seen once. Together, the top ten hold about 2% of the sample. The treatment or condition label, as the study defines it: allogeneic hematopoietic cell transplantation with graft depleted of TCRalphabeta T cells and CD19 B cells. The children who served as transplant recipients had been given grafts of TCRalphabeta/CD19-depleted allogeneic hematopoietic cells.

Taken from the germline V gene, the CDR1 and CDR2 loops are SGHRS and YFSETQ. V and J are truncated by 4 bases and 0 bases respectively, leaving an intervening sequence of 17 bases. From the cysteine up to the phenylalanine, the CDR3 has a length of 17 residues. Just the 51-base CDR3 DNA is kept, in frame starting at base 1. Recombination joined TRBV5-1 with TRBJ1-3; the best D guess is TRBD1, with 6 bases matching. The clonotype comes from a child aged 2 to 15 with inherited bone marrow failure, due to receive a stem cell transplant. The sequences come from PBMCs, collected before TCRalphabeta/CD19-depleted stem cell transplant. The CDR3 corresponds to CASSPQGQGTSGNTIYF. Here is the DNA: TGCGCCAGCAGCCCACAAGGGCAGGGGACCTCTGGAAACACCATATATTTT.